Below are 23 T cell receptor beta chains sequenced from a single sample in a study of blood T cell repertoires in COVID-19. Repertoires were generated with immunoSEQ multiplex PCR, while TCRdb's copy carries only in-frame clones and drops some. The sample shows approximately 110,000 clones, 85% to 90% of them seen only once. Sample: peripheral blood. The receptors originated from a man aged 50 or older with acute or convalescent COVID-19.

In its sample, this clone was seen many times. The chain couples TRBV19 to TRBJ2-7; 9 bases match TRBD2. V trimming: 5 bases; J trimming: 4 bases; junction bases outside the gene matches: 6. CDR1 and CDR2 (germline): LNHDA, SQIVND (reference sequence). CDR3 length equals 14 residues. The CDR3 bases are TGTGCCAGTAGTCCGGCGGGAGGGGGGTACGAGCAGTACTTC. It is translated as CASSPAGGGYEQYF.

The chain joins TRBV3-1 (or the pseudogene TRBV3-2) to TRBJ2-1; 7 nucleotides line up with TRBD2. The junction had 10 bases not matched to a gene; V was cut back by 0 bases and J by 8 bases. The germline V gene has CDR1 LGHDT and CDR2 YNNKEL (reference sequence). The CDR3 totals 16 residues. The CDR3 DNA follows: TGTGCCAGCAGCCAAGATCCGCGGGGTGGGAGGGATGAGCAGTTCTTC. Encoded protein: CASSQDPRGGRDEQFF.

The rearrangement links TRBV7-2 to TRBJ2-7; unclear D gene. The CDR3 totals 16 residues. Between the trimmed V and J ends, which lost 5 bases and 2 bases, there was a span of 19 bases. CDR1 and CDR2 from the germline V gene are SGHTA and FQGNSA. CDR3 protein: CASSPPPLTTAYEQYF. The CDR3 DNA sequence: TGTGCCAGCAGCCCTCCCCCCCTGACAACCGCCTACGAGCAGTACTTC.

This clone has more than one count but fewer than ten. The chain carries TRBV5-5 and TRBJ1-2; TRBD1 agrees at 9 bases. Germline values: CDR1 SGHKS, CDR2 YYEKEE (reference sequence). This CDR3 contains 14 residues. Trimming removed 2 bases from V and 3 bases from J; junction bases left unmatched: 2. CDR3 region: CASSLWTGDYGYTF. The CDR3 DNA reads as TGTGCCAGCAGCTTATGGACAGGGGACTATGGCTACACCTTC.

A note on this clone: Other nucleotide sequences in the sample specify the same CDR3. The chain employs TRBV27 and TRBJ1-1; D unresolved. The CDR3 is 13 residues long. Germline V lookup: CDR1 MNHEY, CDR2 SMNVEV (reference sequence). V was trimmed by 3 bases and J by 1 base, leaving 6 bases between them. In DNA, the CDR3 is TGTGCCAGCAGTTTCACGGGGAACACTGAAGCTTTCTTT. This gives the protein CASSFTGNTEAFF.

In DNA form, the CDR3 reads TGTGCCAGCAGCGATGGAGGGGGCGGATACTATGGCTACACCTTC. Translating it yields CASSDGGGGYYGYTF. The chain uses TRBV14 and TRBJ1-2; TRBD1 agrees at 7 bases. The V gene end was trimmed by 5 bases and the J gene end by 3 bases; junction bases not matched to a gene: 9. Germline V lookup: CDR1 SGHDN, CDR2 FVKESK. The CDR3 covers 15 residues.

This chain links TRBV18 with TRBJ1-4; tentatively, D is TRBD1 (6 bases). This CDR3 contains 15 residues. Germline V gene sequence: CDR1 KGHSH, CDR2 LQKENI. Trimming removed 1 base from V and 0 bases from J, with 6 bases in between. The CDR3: CASSPQGATNEKLFF. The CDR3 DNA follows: TGTGCCAGCTCACCACAGGGGGCAACTAATGAAAAACTGTTTTTT.

The CDR3 coding sequence is TGTGCCAGCTCACGACAGACCGAGACCCAGTACTTC. Amino acid sequence: CASSRQTETQYF. The chain carries TRBV18 and TRBJ2-5; the D gene is possibly TRBD1 (5 bases). The V and J ends lost 4 bases and 5 bases respectively, with 8 bases between them. The CDR3 length is 12 residues. The germline V gene has CDR1 KGHSH and CDR2 LQKENI. Combining the CDR3 with reference TRBV18 and TRBJ2-5 gives the whole variable domain NAGVMQNPRHLVRRRGQEARLRCSPMKGHSHVYWYRQLPEEGLKFMVYLQKENIIDESGMPKERFSAEFPKEGPSILRIQQVVRGDSAAYFCASSRQTETQYFGPGTRLLVL.

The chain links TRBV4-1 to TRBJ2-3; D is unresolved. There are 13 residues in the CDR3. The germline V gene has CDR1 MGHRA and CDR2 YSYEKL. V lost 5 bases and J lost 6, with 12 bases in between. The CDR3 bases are TGCGCCAGCAGCTTGCTTCTGGGCGATACGCAGTATTTT. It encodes CASSLLLGDTQYF.

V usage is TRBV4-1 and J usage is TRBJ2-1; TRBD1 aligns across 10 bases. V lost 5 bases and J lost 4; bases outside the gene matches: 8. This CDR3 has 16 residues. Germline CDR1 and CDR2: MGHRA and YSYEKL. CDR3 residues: CASSTLDRGQYNEQFF. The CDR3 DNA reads TGCGCCAGCAGCACTCTCGACAGGGGGCAGTACAATGAGCAGTTCTTC.

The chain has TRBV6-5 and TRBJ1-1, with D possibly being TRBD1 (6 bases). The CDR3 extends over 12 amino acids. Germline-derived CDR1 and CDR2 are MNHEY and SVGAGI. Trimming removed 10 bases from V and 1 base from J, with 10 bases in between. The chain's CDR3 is CATRTENTEAFF. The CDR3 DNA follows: TGTGCCACAAGGACAGAGAACACTGAAGCTTTCTTT.

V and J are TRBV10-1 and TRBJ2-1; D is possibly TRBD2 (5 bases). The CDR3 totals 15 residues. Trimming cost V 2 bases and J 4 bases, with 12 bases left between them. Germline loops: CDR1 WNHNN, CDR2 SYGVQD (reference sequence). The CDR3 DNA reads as TGCGCCAGCAGTGAGAGCCTAGCCTCGTACAATGAGCAGTTCTTC. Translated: CASSESLASYNEQFF.

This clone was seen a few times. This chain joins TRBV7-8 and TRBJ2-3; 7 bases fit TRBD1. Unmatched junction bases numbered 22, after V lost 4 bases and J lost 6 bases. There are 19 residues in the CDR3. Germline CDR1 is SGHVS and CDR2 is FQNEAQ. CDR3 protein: CASSSYLQTGEKSGDTQYF. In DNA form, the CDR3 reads TGTGCCAGCAGCTCATATCTGCAAACAGGGGAGAAGTCGGGGGATACGCAGTATTTT.

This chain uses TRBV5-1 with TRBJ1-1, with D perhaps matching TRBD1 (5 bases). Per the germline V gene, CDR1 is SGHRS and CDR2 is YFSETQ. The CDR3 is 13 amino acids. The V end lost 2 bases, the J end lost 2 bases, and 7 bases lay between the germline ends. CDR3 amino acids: CASSLRGNTEAFF. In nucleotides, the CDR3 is TGCGCCAGCAGCTTAAGGGGAAACACTGAAGCTTTCTTT.

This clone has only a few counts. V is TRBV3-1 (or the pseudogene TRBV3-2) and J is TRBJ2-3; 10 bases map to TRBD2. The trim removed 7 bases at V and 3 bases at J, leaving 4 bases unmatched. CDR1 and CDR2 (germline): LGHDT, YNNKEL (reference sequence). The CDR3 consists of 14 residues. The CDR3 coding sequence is TGTGCCAGCACGGAGCGGGGGGGGACAGATACGCAGTATTTT. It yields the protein CASTERGGTDTQYF.

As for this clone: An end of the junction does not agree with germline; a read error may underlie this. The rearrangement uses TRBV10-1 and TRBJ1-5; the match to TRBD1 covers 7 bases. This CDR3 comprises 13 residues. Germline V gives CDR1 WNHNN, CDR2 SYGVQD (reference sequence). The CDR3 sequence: CAGRTGSNQPQHF. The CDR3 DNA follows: TGCGCCGGCAGGACAGGTAGCAATCAGCCCCAGCATTTT.

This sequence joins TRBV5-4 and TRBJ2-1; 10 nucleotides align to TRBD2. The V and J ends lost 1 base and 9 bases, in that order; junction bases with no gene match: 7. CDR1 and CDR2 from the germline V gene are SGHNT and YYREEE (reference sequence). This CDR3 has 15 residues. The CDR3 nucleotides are TGTGCCAGCAGCTTGCTCCTAGCGGGAGTAGGTGAGCAGTTCTTC. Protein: CASSLLLAGVGEQFF.

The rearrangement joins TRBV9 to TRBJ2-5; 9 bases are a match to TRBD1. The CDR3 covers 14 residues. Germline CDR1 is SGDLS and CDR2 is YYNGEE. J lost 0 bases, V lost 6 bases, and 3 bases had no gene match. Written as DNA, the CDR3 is TGTGCCAGCACCCGACAGGGGGACCAAGAGACCCAGTACTTC. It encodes CASTRQGDQETQYF.

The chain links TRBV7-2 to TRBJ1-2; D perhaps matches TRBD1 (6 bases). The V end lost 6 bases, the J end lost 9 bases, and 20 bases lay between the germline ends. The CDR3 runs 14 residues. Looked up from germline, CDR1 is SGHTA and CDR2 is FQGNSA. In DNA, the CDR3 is TGTGCCAGCAGTCGTGACAGGATTTTATGGCGCTACACCTTC. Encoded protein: CASSRDRILWRYTF.

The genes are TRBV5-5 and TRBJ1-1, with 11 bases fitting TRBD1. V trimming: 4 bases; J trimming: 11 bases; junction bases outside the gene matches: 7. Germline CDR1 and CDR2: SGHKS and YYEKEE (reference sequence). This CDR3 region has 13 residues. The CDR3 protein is CASSPGTGGVAFF. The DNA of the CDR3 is TGTGCCAGCAGCCCGGGGACAGGGGGAGTCGCTTTCTTT.

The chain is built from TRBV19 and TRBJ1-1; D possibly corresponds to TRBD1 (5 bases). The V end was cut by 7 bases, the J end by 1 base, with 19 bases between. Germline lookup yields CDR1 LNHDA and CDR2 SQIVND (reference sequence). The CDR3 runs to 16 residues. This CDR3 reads CASTLQAGLGNTEAFF. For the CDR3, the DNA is TGTGCCAGTACCCTTCAGGCAGGGCTGGGGAACACTGAAGCTTTCTTT. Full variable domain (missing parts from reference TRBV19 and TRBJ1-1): DGGITQSPKYLFRKEGQNVTLSCEQNLNHDAMYWYRQDPGQGLRLIYYSQIVNDFQKGDIAEGYSVSREKKESFPLTVTSAQKNPTAFYLCASTLQAGLGNTEAFFGQGTRLTVV.

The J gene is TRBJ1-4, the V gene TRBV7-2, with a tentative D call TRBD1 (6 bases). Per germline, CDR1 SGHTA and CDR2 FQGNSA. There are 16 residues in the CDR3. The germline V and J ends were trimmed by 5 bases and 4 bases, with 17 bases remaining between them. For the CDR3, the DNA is TGTGCCAGCAGCAATGGACAGATCGGCTTTAATGAAAAACTGTTTTTT. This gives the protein CASSNGQIGFNEKLFF.

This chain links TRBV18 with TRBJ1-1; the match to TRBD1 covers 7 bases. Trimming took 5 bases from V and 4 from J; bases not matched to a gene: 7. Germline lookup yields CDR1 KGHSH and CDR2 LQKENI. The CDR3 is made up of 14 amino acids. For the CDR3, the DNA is TGTGCCAGCTCATCAAACAGGGGAGGCACTGAAGCTTTCTTT. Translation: CASSSNRGGTEAFF.